The next 3 T cell receptor beta chains were all read from a single sample in a study of breast tumors, draining lymph nodes, adjacent tissues. TCRdb itself ran the multiplex PCR reads through MiXCR, one entry per CDR3 protein. This table holds roughly 130,000 distinct CDR3 sequences, approximately 32% found once. Samples came from axillary lymph nodes draining the breast cancer. Sample: axillary lymph node tissue. Receptors were obtained from a female donor with breast cancer. Some clones in this sample may be carry-over from other donors' samples.

The V and J genes are TRBV11-2 and TRBJ2-5; 8 bases are a match to TRBD2. The CDR3 contains 14 residues. V gave up 4 bases and J gave up 4 bases; unmatched junction bases: 5. Germline-derived CDR1 and CDR2 are SGHAT and FQNNGV. CDR3 DNA sequence: TGTGCCAGCAGCTCCAGCGGGGGCCGAGAGACCCAGTACTTC. Protein: CASSSSGGRETQYF. The full variable domain, its missing parts supplied by reference TRBV11-2 and TRBJ2-5, is EAGVAQSPRYKIIEKRQSVAFWCNPISGHATLYWYQQILGQGPKLLIQFQNNGVVDDSQLPKDRFSAERLKGVDSTLKIQPAKLEDSAVYLCASSSSGGRETQYFGPGTRLLVL.

This clonotype was counted ten times or more. The rearrangement links TRBV30 to TRBJ1-5; possibly TRBD1 for D (5 bases). The CDR3 has 13 residues. V lost 2 bases and J lost 7, with 12 bases in between. In germline, CDR1 is GTSNPN, CDR2 SVGIG (reference sequence). The CDR3 bases are TGTGCCTGGAGTTTGGGGGTGCAACAGCCCCAGCATTTT. Encoded protein: CAWSLGVQQPQHF.

The chain couples TRBV20-1 to TRBJ1-6; 11 positions agree with TRBD1. The CDR3 sequence is 16 residues long. V dropped 3 bases and J dropped 9; count of bases not matched to a gene: 10. CDR1 is DFQATT and CDR2 is SNEGSKA in the germline V gene (reference sequence). CDR3 residues: CSARAGTGGSISPLHF. The CDR3 region has the DNA TGCAGTGCTAGGGCCGGGACAGGGGGATCTATTTCACCCCTCCACTTT.